A single sample is the source of the 16 T cell receptor beta chains below, sequenced in a study of cytomegalovirus exposure and HLA in healthy donors (dated by TCRdb to 2016 to 2017). The protocol used for the library was the immunoSEQ multiplex PCR assay. For the multiplex PCR, a mixture combining 60 forward primers for TCR Vbeta segments and 13 reverse primers for TCR Jbeta segments was used. TCRdb took over this immuneACCESS table, retaining in-frame rearrangements with V and J assigned. Such tables are incomplete; in checked studies, under half of the missing clones stem from an unresolved V gene, and the remainder is unexplained. The sample table contains 130,000 or so clones; only one count was recorded for about 8.5% of them. The ten largest clones capture 5% to 7% of the sample. Input material: PBMCs. The origin of the receptors is a man aged 40-50 years in good health and CMV-seronegative.

The table lists this clone with a few counts. The chain joins TRBV14 to TRBJ2-2; D remains ambiguous. Trimming stripped 0 bases from V and 6 bases from J, with 5 bases between. This CDR3 region has 13 residues. Germline V gene data show CDR1 as SGHDN and CDR2 as FVKESK. CDR3 in amino acids: CASSQDSPGELFF. The DNA of the CDR3 is TGTGCCAGCAGCCAAGATAGCCCCGGGGAGCTGTTTTTT.

The chain joins TRBV6-6 to TRBJ1-2; D unclear. This CDR3 has 15 amino acids. Germline CDR1 reads MNHNY; CDR2 reads SVGAGI (reference sequence). V lost 5 bases to trimming and J lost 4 bases, with 17 bases between them. CDR3 amino acids: CASSGWRTLIYGYTF. CDR3 DNA sequence: TGTGCCAGCAGTGGGTGGAGGACCCTTATCTATGGCTACACCTTC.

Only a few counts were recorded for this clone. This rearrangement joins TRBV6-1 to TRBJ1-5; perhaps TRBD1 as D (6 bases). This CDR3 is built from 14 residues. V was cut by 3 bases and J by 4 bases, with 10 bases left in between. Germline V gene data show CDR1 as MNHNS and CDR2 as SASEGT. CDR3 sequence (DNA): TGTGCCAGCAGTGAGGGACAACGGAATCAGCCCCAGCATTTT. It codes for CASSEGQRNQPQHF.

This sequence joins TRBV5-1 and TRBJ1-1, with 7 positions matching TRBD1. The CDR3 length is 15 residues. Unmatched junction bases numbered 7, after V lost 2 bases and J lost 3 bases. Germline V gene lookup returns CDR1 SGHRS and CDR2 YFSETQ. Here the CDR3 DNA reads TGCGCCAGCAGCTTACGACAGGGTAAAGACACTGAAGCTTTCTTT. Amino acids: CASSLRQGKDTEAFF.

V and J are TRBV11-3 and TRBJ2-3; D is unresolved. The V and J ends lost 0 bases and 3 bases respectively, with 7 bases between them. This CDR3 is 14 amino acids long. CDR1 and CDR2 from the germline V gene are SGHNT and YENEEA. As DNA, the CDR3 is TGTGCCAGCAGCTTAGATCCCAGAACAGATACGCAGTATTTT. Translation: CASSLDPRTDTQYF.

The gene calls are TRBV5-1 and TRBJ1-6, with D maybe TRBD1 (5 bases). The CDR3 is 17 amino acids. CDR1 and CDR2 (germline): SGHRS, YFSETQ. V was pared by 0 bases and J by 8 bases, with 18 bases between. The CDR3 here is CASSLVGQGDPDSPLHF. CDR3 DNA sequence: TGCGCCAGCAGCTTGGTGGGCCAGGGCGATCCGGATTCACCCCTCCACTTT.

This clone was detected only a few times. The J gene is TRBJ1-1, the V gene TRBV6-1; no definite D call. The CDR3 has 13 residues. Germline V gene sequence: CDR1 MNHNS, CDR2 SASEGT. Trimming pared 2 bases from V and 1 base from J, leaving 5 bases between. CDR3 protein: CASSETRNTEAFF. In DNA, the CDR3 is TGTGCCAGCAGTGAAACGCGGAACACTGAAGCTTTCTTT.

The chain links TRBV11-2 to TRBJ1-4; D may be TRBD1 (5 bases). The germline V and J ends were trimmed by 6 bases and 6 bases, with 8 bases remaining between them. CDR3 size: 12 residues. Germline-derived CDR1 and CDR2 are SGHAT and FQNNGV. Here the CDR3 reads CASRGDYEKLFF. The DNA of the CDR3 is TGTGCCAGCAGGGGGGACTATGAAAAACTGTTTTTT.

This clone was picked up a small number of times. The chain is built from TRBV28 and TRBJ2-7, with TRBD1 matching over 7 bases. The ends lost 3 bases at V and 3 bases at J; junction bases unmatched: 8. The CDR3 sequence is 15 residues long. Germline assignment: CDR1 MDHEN and CDR2 SYDVKM. The DNA of the CDR3 is TGTGCCAGCAGTTTTAGTCCAGGGGGATACTACGAGCAGTACTTC. It specifies CASSFSPGGYYEQYF.

The chain has TRBV2 and TRBJ2-3; D might be TRBD1 (6 bases). The V gene lost 4 bases and the J gene lost 4 bases, with 12 bases spanning the gap. The CDR3 runs 14 residues. Germline values: CDR1 SNHLY, CDR2 FYNNEI. In nucleotides, the CDR3 is TGTGCCAGCAGTGGGATAGGGACACCAGATACGCAGTATTTT. It encodes CASSGIGTPDTQYF.

The table lists this clone with a few counts. V is TRBV13 and J is TRBJ2-1; 7 nucleotides match TRBD1. In germline, CDR1 is PRHDT, CDR2 FYEKMQ (reference sequence). The CDR3 spans 16 residues. Trimming cost V 5 bases and J 1 base; bases outside gene matches: 8. CDR3 in DNA: TGTGCCAGCAGCCGGGTTGGGGACAGATCCTACAATGAGCAGTTCTTC. Translating it yields CASSRVGDRSYNEQFF.

The gene calls are TRBV11-3 and TRBJ2-7; a weak D match, TRBD2 (5 bases). From germline, CDR1 is SGHNT and CDR2 YENEEA. V gave up 5 bases and J gave up 2 bases, with 10 bases separating them. The CDR3 runs to 13 residues. The CDR3 nucleotides are TGTGCCAGCAGCCCCGGGGTACCCTACGAGCAGTACTTC. Its translation is CASSPGVPYEQYF.

The chain uses TRBV2 and TRBJ1-1; no clear D. The CDR3 runs 14 residues. The V end lost 6 bases, the J end lost 1 base, and 12 bases lay between the germline ends. From germline, CDR1 is SNHLY and CDR2 FYNNEI. The CDR3 here is CASSPDAGNTEAFF. The CDR3 DNA reads TGTGCCAGCAGCCCAGACGCGGGGAACACTGAAGCTTTCTTT.

This clone has a handful of counts. The CDR3, as DNA: TGTGCCAGTAGTCCCGGGACATTGAACACTGAAGCTTTCTTT. Encoded protein: CASSPGTLNTEAFF. The gene calls are TRBV19 and TRBJ1-1; possible D gene TRBD1, 6 bases. With 5 bases removed from V and 0 bases from J, the gap between germline ends came to 10 bases. Germline lookup yields CDR1 LNHDA and CDR2 SQIVND (reference sequence). This CDR3 comprises 14 residues.

The gene calls are TRBV11-2 and TRBJ1-1; 10 positions match TRBD1. Germline V CDR1 and CDR2: SGHAT, FQNNGV. The CDR3 has 16 residues. The V and J ends lost 4 bases and 3 bases, in that order; junction bases with no gene match: 8. The CDR3, as DNA: TGTGCCAGCAGCTCAGGGGGACAGGGGTTAGACACTGAAGCTTTCTTT. Encoded protein: CASSSGGQGLDTEAFF.

This clone came up a few times. The chain employs TRBV19 and TRBJ1-1; D not certain. Between the trimmed V and J ends, which lost 3 bases and 0 bases, there was a span of 8 bases. From germline, CDR1 is LNHDA and CDR2 SQIVND (reference sequence). CDR3 length equals 14 residues. The CDR3 sequence is CASSIRHLNTEAFF. The CDR3 DNA follows: TGTGCCAGTAGTATTCGACACCTGAACACTGAAGCTTTCTTT.